The 14 T cell receptor beta chains reported below all come from one sample, sequenced in a study of T cells in Graves' hyperthyroidism and ophthalmopathy. It was RNA transcripts that yielded the amplified TCR beta CDR3 regions. HTBI primers were the set used in a first-round RT-PCR of the TCR CDR3. A single record per CDR3 protein comes from TCRdb applying MiXCR to the multiplex PCR reads. The table shows approximately 430,000 distinct CDR3 sequences, with over 12% occurring only once. The material sequenced was blood. Source of these receptors: a man between 18 and 35 years old with Graves' ophthalmopathy.

V is TRBV20-1 and J is TRBJ2-5; 9 nucleotides match TRBD1. The junction had 6 bases not matched to a gene; V was cut back by 6 bases and J by 4 bases. The CDR3 sequence is 13 residues long. The germline V gene has CDR1 DFQATT and CDR2 SNEGSKA (reference sequence). The CDR3 bases are TGCAGTGCCACCCGGACAGGGGTAGAGACCCAGTACTTC. It encodes CSATRTGVETQYF.

The sample holds many counts of this clonotype. The chain links TRBV5-1 to TRBJ2-1; no clear D gene. Germline V CDR1 and CDR2: SGHRS, YFSETQ. With 3 bases removed from V and 5 bases from J, the gap between germline ends came to 12 bases. This CDR3 comprises 14 residues. DNA for the CDR3: TGCGCCAGCAGCTCCGATCCTCCGGACAATGAGCAGTTCTTC. Amino acids: CASSSDPPDNEQFF.

This clonotype was counted ten times or more. V and J are TRBV2 and TRBJ2-2; D possibly corresponds to TRBD1 (6 bases). Trimming cost V 6 bases and J 0 bases, with 11 bases left between them. Germline-derived CDR1 and CDR2 are SNHLY and FYNNEI. The CDR3 length is 15 residues. CDR3 in DNA: TGTGCCAGCAGGCGGACAGTCGCGAACACCGGGGAGCTGTTTTTT. Its translation is CASRRTVANTGELFF.

This clonotype was counted many times. V is TRBV7-2 and J is TRBJ1-6; D remains ambiguous. The length of the CDR3 is 16 residues. V was shortened by 4 bases and J by 10 bases, with 20 bases between the two germline ends. Germline CDR1 reads SGHTA; CDR2 reads FQGNSA. The CDR3 DNA reads TGTGCCAGCAGCTGGCGGACTAGCCTTTCCAAGTCACCCCTCCACTTT. Its protein product is CASSWRTSLSKSPLHF.

There are a few counts of this clonotype. This chain joins TRBV4-1 and TRBJ1-1; D remains ambiguous. The V end lost 2 bases, the J end lost 2 bases, and 12 bases lay between the germline ends. This CDR3 is 15 amino acids long. In germline, CDR1 is MGHRA, CDR2 YSYEKL. The CDR3 here is CASSQLREINTEAFF. Written as DNA, the CDR3 is TGCGCCAGCAGCCAACTCCGCGAAATCAACACTGAAGCTTTCTTT.

This clonotype is a singleton in its sample. The chain carries TRBV20-1 and TRBJ1-2, with D unresolved. This CDR3 is built from 13 residues. V was trimmed by 1 base and J by 2 bases, leaving 8 bases between them. Germline V gene data show CDR1 as DFQATT and CDR2 as SNEGSKA (reference sequence). CDR3 DNA sequence: TGCAGTGCTAGAGTTCAAAAGAACTATGGCTACACCTTC. Amino acid sequence: CSARVQKNYGYTF.

Many counts were recorded for this clonotype. The chain joins TRBV20-1 to TRBJ2-5; D is uncertain. The CDR3 contains 15 residues. The germline CDR1 and CDR2 sequences are DFQATT and SNEGSKA (reference sequence). Trimming removed 0 bases at V and 9 bases at J, with 20 bases between. This CDR3 is CSARDKRVRQTAQYF. CDR3 coding DNA: TGCAGTGCTAGAGATAAAAGGGTCCGACAAACGGCCCAGTACTTC.

This clonotype was recorded at least ten times. The chain recombines TRBV30 with TRBJ1-6; 8 bases are shared with TRBD1. Per germline, CDR1 GTSNPN and CDR2 SVGIG (reference sequence). This CDR3 is 14 amino acids long. Germline trimming cut 6 bases from V and 7 bases from J; bases unmatched to any gene: 8. CDR3 nucleotides: TGTGCCTGTTACCGGGACAGGTTAAATTCACCCCTCCACTTT. It specifies CACYRDRLNSPLHF.

This clonotype was recorded many times. CDR3 DNA sequence: TGCAGTGCTAGAAGGCAGCTCAACACTGAAGCTTTCTTT. It codes for CSARRQLNTEAFF. The chain couples TRBV20-1 to TRBJ1-1; the D is unclear. The CDR3 is 13 residues long. Trimming pared 2 bases from V and 2 bases from J, leaving 9 bases between. CDR1 and CDR2 from the germline V gene are DFQATT and SNEGSKA (reference sequence).

This clonotype was found many times. The gene calls are TRBV6-1 and TRBJ2-1; D not certain. Trimming shortened V by 4 bases and J by 4 bases, and 8 bases separated the two germline ends. CDR1 and CDR2 (germline): MNHNS, SASEGT. CDR3 length equals 13 residues. The CDR3 region is CASSVVGYNEQFF. The DNA of the CDR3 is TGTGCCAGCAGTGTAGTCGGTTACAATGAGCAGTTCTTC.

This clonotype was seen ten or more times. The chain uses TRBV2 and TRBJ2-7; 11 nucleotides align to TRBD1. J gave up 0 bases and V 8 bases, and 21 bases lay outside the gene matches. The CDR3 sequence is 20 residues long. The germline CDR1 and CDR2 sequences are SNHLY and FYNNEI. CDR3 sequence (DNA): TGTGCCAGCCTCACCGTTTCATGGACAGGGGGCCCTAGAGGCTCCTACGAGCAGTACTTC. Protein: CASLTVSWTGGPRGSYEQYF.

This rearrangement joins TRBV6-1 to TRBJ1-2, with D perhaps TRBD1 (6 bases). Trimming removed 6 bases at V and 4 bases at J, with 21 bases between. CDR1 MNHNS and CDR2 SASEGT come from the germline V gene. CDR3 length: 16 amino acids. The CDR3: CASSEQNFGGRYGYTF. In nucleotides, the CDR3 is TGTGCCAGCAGCGAACAGAACTTCGGGGGCCGCTATGGCTACACCTTC.

The chain recombines TRBV5-1 with TRBJ2-1, with D unclear. Trimming shortened V by 1 base and J by 3 bases, and 8 bases separated the two germline ends. The CDR3 consists of 14 residues. Germline CDR1 and CDR2: SGHRS and YFSETQ. The CDR3 sequence: CASSLQNLYNEQFF. The CDR3 bases are TGCGCCAGCAGCTTGCAGAATCTCTACAATGAGCAGTTCTTC. The full variable domain, rest sourced from reference TRBV5-1 and TRBJ2-1, is KAGVTQTPRYLIKTRGQQVTLSCSPISGHRSVSWYQQTPGQGLQFLFEYFSETQRNKGNFPGRFSGRQFSNSRSEMNVSTLELGDSALYLCASSLQNLYNEQFFGPGTRLTVL.

This chain joins TRBV6-1 and TRBJ1-2; a possible D gene is TRBD1 (5 bases). The CDR3 has 14 residues. Germline values: CDR1 MNHNS, CDR2 SASEGT. Between the trimmed V and J ends, which lost 8 bases and 0 bases, there was a span of 13 bases. DNA of the CDR3: TGTGCCAGCGGCCCGTGGGGCTCTAACTATGGCTACACCTTC. Translated, it gives CASGPWGSNYGYTF.